This TCR beta chain was identified in a study of T cell clones after liver transplantation. Study-level background: TCRbeta sequencing after a pre-transplant mixed lymphocyte reaction identified graft-donor-reactive clones, later tracked in post-transplant blood. Apart from a few HCV-positive recipients, transplants were for non-autoimmune, non-viral reasons.

Points on this clone: Its specificity is not known.

The CDR3 has 12 residues. Trimming pared 6 bases from V and 5 bases from J, leaving 11 bases between. Germline V lookup: CDR1 MNHNY, CDR2 SVGAGI (reference sequence). Clones were sequenced by immunoSEQ multiplex PCR, and TCRdb holds only the in-frame ones, with some missing. The sample contains around 100,000 clones, 75% to 90% of which appear only once. Study outcomes and limitations: Conclusions were preliminary, with small, heterogeneous patient groups.

This receptor was taken from a human donor who received a liver transplant. This chain connects TRBV6-6 to TRBJ2-7; no firm D call. The starting material was CD4+ T cells from blood, obtained before liver transplant. The CDR3 DNA is TGTGCCAGCAGCTCCTATAATAACGAGCAGTACTTC. It translates to CASSSYNNEQYF.